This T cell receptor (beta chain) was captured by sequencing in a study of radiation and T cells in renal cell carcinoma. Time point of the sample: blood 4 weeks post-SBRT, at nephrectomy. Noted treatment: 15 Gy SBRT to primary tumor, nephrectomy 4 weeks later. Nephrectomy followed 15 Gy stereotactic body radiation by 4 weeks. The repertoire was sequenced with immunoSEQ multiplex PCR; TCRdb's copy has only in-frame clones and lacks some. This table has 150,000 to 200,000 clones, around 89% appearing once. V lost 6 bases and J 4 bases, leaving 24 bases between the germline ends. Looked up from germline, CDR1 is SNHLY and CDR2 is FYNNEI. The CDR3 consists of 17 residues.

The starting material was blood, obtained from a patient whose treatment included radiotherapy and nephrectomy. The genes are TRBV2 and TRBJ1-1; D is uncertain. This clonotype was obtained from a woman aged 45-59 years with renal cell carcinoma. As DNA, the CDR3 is TGTGCCAGCAGGATCGGGGAAGGAGACTGGTCGGGCACTGAAGCTTTCTTT. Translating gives CASRIGEGDWSGTEAFF. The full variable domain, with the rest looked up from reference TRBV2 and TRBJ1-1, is EPEVTQTPSHQVTQMGQEVILRCVPISNHLYFYWYRQILGQKVEFLVSFYNNEISEKSEIFDDQFSVERPDGSNFTLKIRSTKLEDSAMYFCASRIGEGDWSGTEAFFGQGTRLTVV.